This T cell receptor beta chain originates from a study of blood T cell repertoires in COVID-19. Turning to the study itself: COVID-19 samples, acute and convalescent, were from the United States, Italy and Spain.

Method: immunoSEQ multiplex PCR; TCRdb's copy keeps in-frame clones and lacks some. The table lists some 500,000 clones, about 89% of them singletons. CDR1 is KGHDR, CDR2 SFDVKD, per germline. Trimming removed 5 bases from V and 0 bases from J; junction bases left unmatched: 11. CDR3 length: 18 amino acids. Material: peripheral blood. This chain links TRBV24-1 with TRBJ2-2; 7 bases line up with TRBD1. The receptor comes from a woman in her forties or fifties with COVID-19, enrolled during active disease. The CDR3 region is CATSAPGQTIANTGELFF. The CDR3 DNA follows: TGTGCCACCAGTGCCCCGGGACAGACTATCGCGAACACCGGGGAGCTGTTTTTT.